This T cell receptor beta chain was sequenced for a study of cytomegalovirus exposure and HLA in healthy donors. The method was immunoSEQ multiplex PCR; TCRdb's version includes in-frame clones alone and lacks a portion of them. The sample contains 200,000 or so clones, 84% of which appear only once. The V end lost 4 bases, the J end lost 6 bases, and 27 bases lay between the germline ends. The CDR3 runs to 18 residues. Germline CDR1 reads GTSNPN; CDR2 reads SVGIG (reference sequence). The TCR comes from a man younger than 35 in good health and CMV-seropositive. The sample was PBMCs. V and J are TRBV30 and TRBJ2-2; weak D call: TRBD1 (5 bases). The CDR3 DNA is TGTGCCTGGAAACCGGGTCCCCCCATAAGGGGTCCCTCCGGGGAGCTGTTTTTT. Amino acids: CAWKPGPPIRGPSGELFF.